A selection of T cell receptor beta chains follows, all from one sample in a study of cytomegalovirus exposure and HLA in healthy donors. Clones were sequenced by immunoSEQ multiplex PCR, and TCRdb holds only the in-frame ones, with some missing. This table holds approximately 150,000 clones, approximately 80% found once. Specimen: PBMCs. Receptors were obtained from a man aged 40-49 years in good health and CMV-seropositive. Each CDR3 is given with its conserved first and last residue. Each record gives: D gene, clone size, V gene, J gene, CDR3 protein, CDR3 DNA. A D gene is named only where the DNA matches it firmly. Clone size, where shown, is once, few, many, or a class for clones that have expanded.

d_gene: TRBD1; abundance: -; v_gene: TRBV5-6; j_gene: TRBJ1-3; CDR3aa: CASSRNGQGNSGNTIYF; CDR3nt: TGTGCCAGCAGCAGAAATGGACAGGGAAACTCTGGAAACACCATATATTTT
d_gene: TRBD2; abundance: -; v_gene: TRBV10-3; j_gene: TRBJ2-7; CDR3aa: CAISGGSGTSGTGGYEQYF; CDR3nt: TGTGCCATCAGTGGGGGGTCCGGGACTAGCGGGACTGGAGGTTACGAGCAGTACTTC
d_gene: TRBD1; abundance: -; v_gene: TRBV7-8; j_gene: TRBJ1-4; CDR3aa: CASSFTGGRSNEKLFF; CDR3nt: TGTGCCAGCAGCTTTACAGGGGGCCGTAGTAATGAAAAACTGTTTTTT
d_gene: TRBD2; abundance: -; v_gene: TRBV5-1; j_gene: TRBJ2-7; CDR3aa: CASSLALAGKEQYF; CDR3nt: TGCGCCAGCAGCTTGGCACTAGCGGGAAAAGAGCAGTACTTC
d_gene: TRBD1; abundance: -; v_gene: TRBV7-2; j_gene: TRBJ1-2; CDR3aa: CASSLGTGGGYGYTF; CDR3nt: TGTGCCAGCAGCTTAGGGACAGGGGGCGGCTATGGCTACACCTTC
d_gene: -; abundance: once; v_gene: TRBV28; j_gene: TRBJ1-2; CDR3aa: CASSFRVLGGYTF; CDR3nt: TGTGCCAGCAGTTTCCGGGTGCTCGGGGGCTACACCTTC
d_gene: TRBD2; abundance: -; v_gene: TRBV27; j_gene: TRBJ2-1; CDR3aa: CASSTPVLAGKQFF; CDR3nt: TGTGCCAGCAGTACCCCCGTACTAGCGGGGAAGCAGTTCTTC
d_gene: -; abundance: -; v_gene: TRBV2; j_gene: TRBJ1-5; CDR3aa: CASSGMWGDHQPQHF; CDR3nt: TGTGCCAGCAGTGGAATGTGGGGGGACCATCAGCCCCAGCATTTT
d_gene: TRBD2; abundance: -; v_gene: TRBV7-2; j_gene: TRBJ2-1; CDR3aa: CASSLGGTGTTNEQFF; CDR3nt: TGTGCCAGCAGCCTTGGGGGAACCGGGACTACCAATGAGCAGTTCTTC
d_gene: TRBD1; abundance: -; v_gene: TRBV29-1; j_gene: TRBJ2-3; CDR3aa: CSIGQGQTDTQYF; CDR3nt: TGCAGCATCGGACAGGGACAAACAGATACGCAGTATTTT
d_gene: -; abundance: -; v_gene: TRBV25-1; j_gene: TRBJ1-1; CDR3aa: CASSLNTEAFF; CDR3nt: TGTGCCAGCAGTCTTAACACTGAAGCTTTCTTT
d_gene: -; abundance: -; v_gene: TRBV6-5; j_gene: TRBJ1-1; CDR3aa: CASNSLRTEAFF; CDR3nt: TGTGCCAGCAATAGCCTCAGAACTGAAGCTTTCTTT
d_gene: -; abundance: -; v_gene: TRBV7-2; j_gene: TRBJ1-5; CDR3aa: CASSPGQNNQPQHF; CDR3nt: TGTGCCAGCAGCCCCGGACAGAACAATCAGCCCCAGCATTTT
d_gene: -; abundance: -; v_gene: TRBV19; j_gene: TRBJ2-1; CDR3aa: CASSAPLDPGYSYNEQFF; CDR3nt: TGTGCCAGTAGTGCTCCCCTGGATCCGGGTTACTCCTACAATGAGCAGTTCTTC
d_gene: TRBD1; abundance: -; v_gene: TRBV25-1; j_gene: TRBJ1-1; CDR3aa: CASSVTGRNTEAFF; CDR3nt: TGTGCCAGCAGTGTGACAGGGAGGAACACTGAAGCTTTCTTT
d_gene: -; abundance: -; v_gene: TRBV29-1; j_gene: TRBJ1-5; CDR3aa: CSVASGNQPQHF; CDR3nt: TGCAGCGTTGCTTCGGGCAATCAGCCCCAGCATTTT
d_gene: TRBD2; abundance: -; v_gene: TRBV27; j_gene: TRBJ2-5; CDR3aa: CASSPGLVGQETQYF; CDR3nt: TGTGCCAGCAGTCCCGGACTAGTCGGGCAAGAGACCCAGTACTTC
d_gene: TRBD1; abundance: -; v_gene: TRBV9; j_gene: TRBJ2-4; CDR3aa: CASSVEGQGGNIQYF; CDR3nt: TGTGCCAGCAGCGTAGAGGGACAGGGGGGAAACATTCAGTACTTC
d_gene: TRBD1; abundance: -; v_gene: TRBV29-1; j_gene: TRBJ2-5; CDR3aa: CSVGDSQETQYF; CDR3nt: TGCAGCGTGGGGGACAGCCAAGAGACCCAGTACTTC
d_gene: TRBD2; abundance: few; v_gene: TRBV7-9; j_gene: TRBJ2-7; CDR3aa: CASRPGLARSYEQYF; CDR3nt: TGTGCCAGCAGGCCCGGACTAGCGCGCTCCTACGAGCAGTACTTC
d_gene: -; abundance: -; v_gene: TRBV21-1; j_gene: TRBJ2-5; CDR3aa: CASSKVGGWETQYF; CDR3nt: TGTGCCAGCAGCAAAGTTGGGGGCTGGGAGACCCAGTACTTC
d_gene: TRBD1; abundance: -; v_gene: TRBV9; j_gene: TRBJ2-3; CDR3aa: CASSGTTGSVITDTQYF; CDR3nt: TGTGCCAGCAGCGGAACGACAGGGTCGGTGATCACAGATACGCAGTATTTT
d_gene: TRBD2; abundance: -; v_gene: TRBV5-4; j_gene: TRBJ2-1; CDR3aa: CASSFTSGSQDEQFF; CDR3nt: TGTGCCAGCAGCTTCACTAGCGGGAGCCAGGATGAGCAGTTCTTC
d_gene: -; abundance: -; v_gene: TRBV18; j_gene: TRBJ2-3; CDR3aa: CASSPYQGTDTQYF; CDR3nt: TGTGCCAGCTCACCATATCAGGGCACAGATACGCAGTATTTT
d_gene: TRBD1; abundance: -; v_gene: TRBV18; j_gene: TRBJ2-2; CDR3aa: CASSPRQGSGTGELFF; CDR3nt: TGTGCCAGCTCACCTCGACAGGGGTCGGGCACCGGGGAGCTGTTTTTT
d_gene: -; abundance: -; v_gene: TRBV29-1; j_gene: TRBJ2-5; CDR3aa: CSVLGPETQYF; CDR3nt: TGCAGCGTTTTGGGGCCCGAGACCCAGTACTTC
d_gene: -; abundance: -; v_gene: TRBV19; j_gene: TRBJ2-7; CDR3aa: CASSRTHTPSYEQYF; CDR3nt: TGTGCCAGTAGTAGAACTCATACCCCGTCCTACGAGCAGTACTTC
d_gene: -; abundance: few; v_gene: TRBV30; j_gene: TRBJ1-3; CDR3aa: CAWSVGGSSGNTIYF; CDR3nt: TGTGCCTGGAGTGTCGGAGGGAGCTCTGGAAACACCATATATTTT
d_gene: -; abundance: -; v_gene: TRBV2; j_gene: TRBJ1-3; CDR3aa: CANRNQGINTIYF; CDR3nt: TGTGCCAACAGAAATCAGGGAATCAACACCATATATTTT
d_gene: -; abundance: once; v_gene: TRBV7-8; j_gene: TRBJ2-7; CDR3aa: CASSLGPRGLQYF; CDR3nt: TGTGCCAGCAGCTTAGGGCCGCGGGGGCTGCAGTACTTC
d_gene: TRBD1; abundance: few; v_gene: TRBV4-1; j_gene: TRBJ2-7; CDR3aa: CASSPPGGQGTYEQYF; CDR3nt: TGCGCCAGCAGCCCCCCAGGGGGACAGGGGACCTACGAGCAGTACTTC
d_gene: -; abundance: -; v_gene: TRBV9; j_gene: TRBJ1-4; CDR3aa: CASSQGATNEKLFF; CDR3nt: TGTGCCAGCAGCCAGGGTGCAACTAATGAAAAACTGTTTTTT
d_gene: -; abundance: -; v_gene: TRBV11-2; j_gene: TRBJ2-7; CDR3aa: CASSLVPRSYEQYF; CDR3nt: TGTGCCAGCAGCTTAGTTCCTAGATCCTACGAGCAGTACTTC
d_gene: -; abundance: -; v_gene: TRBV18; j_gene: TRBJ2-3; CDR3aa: CASSPGLSTDTQYF; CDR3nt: TGTGCCAGCTCACCGGGACTTAGTACAGATACGCAGTATTTT
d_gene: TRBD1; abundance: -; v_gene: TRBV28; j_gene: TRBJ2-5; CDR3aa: CASSFWGDRGRVETQYF; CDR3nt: TGTGCCAGCAGTTTTTGGGGCGACAGGGGGCGCGTGGAGACCCAGTACTTC
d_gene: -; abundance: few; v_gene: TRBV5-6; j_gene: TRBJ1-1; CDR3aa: CASSWGGKASNTEAFF; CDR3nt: TGTGCCAGCAGCTGGGGGGGTAAAGCCTCGAACACTGAAGCTTTCTTT
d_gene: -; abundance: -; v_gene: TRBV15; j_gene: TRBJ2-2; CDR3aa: CATSTLGELFF; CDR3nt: TGTGCCACCAGCACACTGGGGGAGCTGTTTTTT
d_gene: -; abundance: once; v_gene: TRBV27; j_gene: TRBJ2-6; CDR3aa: CATSRWGVLDSGANVLTF; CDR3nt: TGTGCCACCTCCAGGTGGGGGGTTTTAGACTCTGGGGCCAACGTCCTGACTTTC
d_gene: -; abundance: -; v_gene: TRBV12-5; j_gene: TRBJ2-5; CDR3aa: CASQDGVRAQETQYF; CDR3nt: TGTGCTAGTCAAGACGGGGTGCGGGCACAAGAGACCCAGTACTTC
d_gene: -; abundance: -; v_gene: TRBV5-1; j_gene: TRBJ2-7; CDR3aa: CASSLGDSDGEQYF; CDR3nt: TGCGCCAGCAGCCTTGGGGACTCTGACGGCGAGCAGTACTTC
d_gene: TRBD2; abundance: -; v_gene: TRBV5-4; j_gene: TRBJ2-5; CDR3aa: CASRFYGRGETQYF; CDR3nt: TGTGCCAGCAGGTTTTATGGGAGGGGAGAGACCCAGTACTTC
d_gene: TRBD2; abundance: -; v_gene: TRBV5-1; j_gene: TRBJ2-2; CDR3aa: CASSLVSSGRDTGELFF; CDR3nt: TGCGCCAGCAGCTTGGTGTCTAGCGGGAGGGACACCGGGGAGCTGTTTTTT
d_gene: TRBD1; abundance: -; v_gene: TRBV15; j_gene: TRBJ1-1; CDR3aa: CATSRGGRGNTEAFF; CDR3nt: TGTGCCACCAGCAGGGGAGGCAGGGGGAACACTGAGGCTTTCTTT
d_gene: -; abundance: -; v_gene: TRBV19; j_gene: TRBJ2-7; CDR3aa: CASSIRQNYEQYF; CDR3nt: TGTGCCAGTAGTATACGCCAGAACTACGAGCAGTACTTC
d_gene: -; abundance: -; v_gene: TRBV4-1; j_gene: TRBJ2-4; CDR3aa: CASSPSPGLWSKNIQYF; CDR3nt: TGCGCCAGCAGCCCCTCTCCGGGGTTGTGGTCCAAAAACATTCAGTACTTC
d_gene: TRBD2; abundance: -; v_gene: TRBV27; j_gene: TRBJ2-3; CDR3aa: CASSVLAGGPDTQYF; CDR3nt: TGTGCCAGCAGTGTGCTAGCGGGAGGCCCAGATACGCAGTATTTT